This T cell receptor beta chain stems from a study of T cells after yellow fever vaccination (dated by TCRdb to between 2018 and 2021). About the full investigation: The SMART-Seq v4 Ultra Low Input RNA kit was used to prepare libraries from fractions with low cell numbers. To follow T-cell clones before and after primary and booster YFV17D yellow fever vaccination, bulk TCR alpha and beta repertoires were sequenced over time. Two healthy male donors, one aged 18 to 30 and one aged 30 to 40 years, were included in the cohort. Blood was collected at multiple timepoints before and after primary and secondary immunization, and bulk PBMC replicates and cell subsets were isolated.

The treatment or condition label for this specimen denotes: live attenuated yellow fever vaccine strain. A standard Ficoll-Paque protocol was used to isolate PBMCs from peripheral blood. Dynabeads CD4 and CD8 positive selection kits were used to isolate CD4 and CD8 T-cell fractions. TriZol was used to extract RNA from bulk PBMCs, CD4 and CD8 fractions, and dextramer-positive and dextramer-negative fractions. Turning to this clonotype: This receptor's antigen is unknown. A single base separates this from a much larger clone, so it may be a read error.

In the germline V gene, CDR1 corresponds to ENHRY and CDR2 to SYGVKD. Spanning cysteine to phenylalanine, the CDR3 consists of 16 amino acids. The CDR3 DNA has 48 bases and is translated from base 1. At the junction V is shortened by 0 bases and J by 7 bases, with 15 bases in between. Results the study describes overall, beyond this receptor: A small fraction of clonotypes showed up in both the CD4 and CD8 compartments, probably as a result of convergent recombination. Computational filtering was needed because FACS-sorted repertoires could contain abundant contaminating clonotypes from the bulk population. After the booster, most of the clones that had expanded following primary vaccination were detected again (roughly 96% of CD4 and around 88% of CD8), which suggests that memory was broadly maintained. Compared with the primary T-cell response, the secondary T-cell response was weaker but faster, peaking on day 5 rather than day 15. Only two donors were included in the study, so the extent to which the findings can be generalized is limited.

TCR cDNA was synthesized by 5'RACE template switching, which introduced a universal primer site and unique molecular identifiers. Priming of cDNA synthesis was performed from both the TCR alpha and TCR beta constant segments. Two PCR steps were used to amplify libraries, with sample barcodes and sequencing adapters being added in the second step. Sequencing of the libraries was done on either Illumina HiSeq 2500 (2x100 bp) or NovaSeq (2x150 bp). The original pipeline was this. Demultiplexing of reads and collapsing into UMI consensus sequences were performed with MIGEC, and V(D)J alignment was carried out with MiXCR. Clonotypes responding to the vaccine were identified with edgeR on replicate PBMC samples, with the criteria of FDR below 0.01 and a log2 fold change above 5 up to day 15. CD4 or CD8 identity was assigned to each bulk clonotype according to whether the clonotype was present at higher abundance in the sequenced CD4 repertoire or the sequenced CD8 repertoire. Using fastp at Q25 and MiXCR, TCRdb reprocessed the public reads and kept productive beta chains. Each record represents a unique CDR3 protein, reported with the most common genes and DNA among its rows. The V and J calls and clone size come from TCRdb's table, not from the authors' own analysis. Here the sample has 100,000 to 150,000 distinct CDR3 sequences; under 8.5% occur a single time. Of the sample, around 2.5% is held by the ten largest clones.

The sequences come from CD4+ T cells sorted from PBMCs, collected more than 8 days after the first yellow fever vaccination. The chain links TRBV10-3 with TRBJ2-2; the best D guess is TRBD1, with 5 bases matching. This sequence originates from a man aged 18 to 29 who received the YFV17D yellow fever vaccine. The CDR3 sequence is CAISESRQGWNGELFF. The base sequence is TGTGCCATCAGTGAGTCGCGGCAGGGATGGAACGGGGAGCTGTTTTTT.